The entry below describes one T cell receptor beta chain. This sample stems from a study of blood T cell repertoires in COVID-19. Study-level information: The study drew acute and convalescent COVID-19 samples from the United States, Italy and Spain.

Unmatched junction bases numbered 10, after V lost 4 bases and J lost 5 bases. The V gene's germline CDR1 is LNHDA and CDR2 SQIVND (reference sequence). This CDR3 region has 16 residues. Study processing details: Estimation of nucleated cell counts was performed using reference gene primer amplification. This table comes from immunoSEQ multiplex PCR, and its TCRdb copy is limited to in-frame clones, with some not included. V and J calls and clone size are copied from that table; D and trimming were computed from the DNA. The table records 220,000 or so clones, about 80% of them present only once. V gene TRBV19 combines with J gene TRBJ1-4; the match to TRBD1 covers 7 bases. The material sequenced was peripheral blood. This receptor was identified in an elderly woman with acute or convalescent COVID-19. In nucleotides, the CDR3 is TGTGCCAGTAGTAAACTACAGGGGTCTGTCAATGAAAAACTGTTTTTT. Protein: CASSKLQGSVNEKLFF.